The 11 T cell receptor beta chains given below trace back to one sample, sequenced in a study of PD-1 blockade in classical Hodgkin lymphoma. Brentuximab vedotin exposure varied among the patients, all of whom had relapsed after autologous stem cell transplantation. Clones were read by immunoSEQ multiplex PCR, and TCRdb kept only the in-frame ones, dropping some. The top ten clones hold roughly 2.6% of a sample with approximately 79,000 clones, around 90% of them seen once. Material: peripheral blood mononuclear cells (PBMCs), obtained before the second cycle of nivolumab. Receptor source: a human donor with classical Hodgkin lymphoma.

This chain uses TRBV27 with TRBJ2-5; 7 bases are shared with TRBD1. The germline V gene has CDR1 MNHEY and CDR2 SMNVEV (reference sequence). There are 18 residues in the CDR3. V trimming: 4 bases; J trimming: 2 bases; junction bases outside the gene matches: 16. The CDR3 reads CASSSTPLGQAIQETQYF. The CDR3 region has the DNA TGTGCCAGCAGTTCAACACCCCTCGGACAGGCGATACAAGAGACCCAGTACTTC.

The chain carries TRBV11-2 and TRBJ2-7; 9 bases fit TRBD1. CDR1 and CDR2 (germline): SGHAT, FQNNGV. The CDR3 length is 15 residues. V lost 3 bases and J lost 3; bases outside the gene matches: 6. The CDR3 nucleotides read TGTGCCAGCAGCTTTGGATGGACAGGGGACTACGAGCAGTACTTC. This encodes CASSFGWTGDYEQYF.

This chain joins TRBV7-9 and TRBJ2-2, with a possible D match to TRBD2 (5 bases). V lost 4 bases and J lost 3, with 21 bases in between. CDR3 length: 18 residues. From germline, CDR1 is SEHNR and CDR2 FQNEAQ (reference sequence). The CDR3 coding sequence is TGTGCCAGCAGCTCAACTTACCGGGGTGATCCTGACACCGGGGAGCTGTTTTTT. Protein: CASSSTYRGDPDTGELFF.

The chain has TRBV14 and TRBJ1-1; D unclear. The CDR3 sequence is 12 residues long. CDR1 is SGHDN and CDR2 is FVKESK in the germline V gene. V lost 6 bases to trimming and J lost 5 bases, with 10 bases between them. CDR3 nucleotide sequence: TGTGCCAGCAGTCGGAGGGTTACTGAAGCTTTCTTT. Its protein is CASSRRVTEAFF.

The chain carries TRBV10-3 and TRBJ2-5, with D perhaps being TRBD1 or TRBD2 (5 bases each). The CDR3 is made up of 13 amino acids. Germline CDR1 ENHRY, CDR2 SYGVKD. The V end lost 8 bases, the J end lost 4 bases, and 14 bases lay between the germline ends. The DNA for the CDR3 is TGTGCCATCGCTGGGGGAAGGGGAGAGACCCAGTACTTC. This encodes CAIAGGRGETQYF.

The count of this clone is one. V gene TRBV28 combines with J gene TRBJ1-2; no reliable D call. Germline V CDR1 and CDR2: MDHEN, SYDVKM. Trimming removed 7 bases at V and 3 bases at J, with 15 bases between. The CDR3 extends over 14 amino acids. The CDR3 DNA sequence: TGTGCCAGCACTCTGGCCGGGAGCTACTATGGCTACACCTTC. This translates into CASTLAGSYYGYTF.

The chain carries TRBV13 and TRBJ2-5; the D is unclear. Trimming cost V 5 bases and J 5 bases, with 21 bases left between them. CDR3 length: 16 amino acids. From germline, CDR1 is PRHDT and CDR2 FYEKMQ (reference sequence). The CDR3 coding sequence is TGTGCCAGCAGCCACGGACCTAAACTAATCCGGGAGACCCAGTACTTC. Translated, it gives CASSHGPKLIRETQYF. Full variable domain (remainder filled in from reference TRBV13 and TRBJ2-5): AAGVIQSPRHLIKEKRETATLKCYPIPRHDTVYWYQQGPGQDPQFLISFYEKMQSDKGSIPDRFSAQQFSDYHSELNMSSLELGDSALYFCASSHGPKLIRETQYFGPGTRLLVL.

This clone was seen once. The rearrangement links TRBV28 to TRBJ2-4, with TRBD1 identical over 8 bases. Germline assignment: CDR1 MDHEN and CDR2 SYDVKM. The CDR3 is made up of 21 amino acids. V lost 3 bases, J lost 6 bases, and 25 bases stayed unmatched. DNA of the CDR3: TGTGCCAGCAGTTTCGGGGGCGGGCCGGGACAGGCTCTACCTCTAGGAAACATTCAGTACTTC. Amino acid sequence: CASSFGGGPGQALPLGNIQYF.

The genes are TRBV19 and TRBJ2-6, with D possibly TRBD1 on 6 matching bases. Germline-derived CDR1 and CDR2 are LNHDA and SQIVND (reference sequence). Trimming removed 6 bases from V and 4 bases from J, with 13 bases in between. This CDR3 contains 15 residues. As DNA, the CDR3 is TGTGCCAGTAGCCCACAGGGCGCCGGGGCCAACGTCCTGACTTTC. Its translation is CASSPQGAGANVLTF.

V gene TRBV27 combines with J gene TRBJ2-7; D ambiguous. CDR1 and CDR2 from the germline V gene are MNHEY and SMNVEV (reference sequence). The CDR3 is 14 amino acids. V was cut by 5 bases and J by 0 bases, with 11 bases left in between. The chain's CDR3 is CASSLGSASYEQYF. Written as DNA, the CDR3 is TGTGCCAGCAGTCTAGGTAGTGCCTCCTACGAGCAGTACTTC.

The chain uses TRBV11-2 and TRBJ1-2; D is unclear. The CDR3 has 16 residues. Trimming removed 0 bases from V and 5 bases from J, with 16 bases in between. CDR1 and CDR2 from the germline V gene are SGHAT and FQNNGV. For the CDR3, the DNA is TGTGCCAGCAGCTTAGATCGGGCACTCCAATCATATGGCTACACCTTC. It encodes CASSLDRALQSYGYTF.